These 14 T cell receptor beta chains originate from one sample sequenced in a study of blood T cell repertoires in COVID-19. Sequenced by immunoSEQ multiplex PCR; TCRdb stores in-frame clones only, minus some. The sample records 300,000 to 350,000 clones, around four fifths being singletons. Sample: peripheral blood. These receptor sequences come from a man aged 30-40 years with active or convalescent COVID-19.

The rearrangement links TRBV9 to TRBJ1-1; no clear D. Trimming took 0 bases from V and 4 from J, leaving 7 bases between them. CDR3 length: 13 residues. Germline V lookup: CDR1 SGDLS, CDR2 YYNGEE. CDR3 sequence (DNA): TGTGCCAGCAGCGTAGGAGTCCCCACTGAAGCTTTCTTT. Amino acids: CASSVGVPTEAFF.

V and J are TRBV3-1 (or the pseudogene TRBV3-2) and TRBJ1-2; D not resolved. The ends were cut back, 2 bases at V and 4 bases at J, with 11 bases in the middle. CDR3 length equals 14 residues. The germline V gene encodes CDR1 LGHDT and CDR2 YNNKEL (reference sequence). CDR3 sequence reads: CASSQKAVAYGYTF. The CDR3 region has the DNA TGTGCCAGCAGCCAAAAAGCAGTAGCCTATGGCTACACCTTC.

The CDR3 coding sequence is TGTGCCAGTAGTAGCCCCGGGACAGGGCGTTACGAGCAGTACTTC. Translating gives CASSSPGTGRYEQYF. J is TRBJ2-7 and V is TRBV19, with TRBD1 matching over 9 bases. CDR1 and CDR2 from the germline V gene are LNHDA and SQIVND (reference sequence). The CDR3 has 15 residues. With V trimmed by 4 bases and J by 4 bases, 8 bases remained unmatched.

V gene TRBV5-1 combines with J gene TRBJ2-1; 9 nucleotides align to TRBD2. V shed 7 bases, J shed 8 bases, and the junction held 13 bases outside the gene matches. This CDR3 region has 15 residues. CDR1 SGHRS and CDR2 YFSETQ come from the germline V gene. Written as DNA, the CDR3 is TGCGCCAGCGGGGGAGGCAGCGGGAGGACGGATGAGCAGTTCTTC. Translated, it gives CASGGGSGRTDEQFF.

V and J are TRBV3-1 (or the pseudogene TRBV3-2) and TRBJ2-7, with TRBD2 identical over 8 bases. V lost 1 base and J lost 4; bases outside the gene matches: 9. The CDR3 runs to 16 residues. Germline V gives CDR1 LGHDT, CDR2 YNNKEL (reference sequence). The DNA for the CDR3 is TGTGCCAGCAGCCAAGGAATTAGCGGGATCTCATACGAGCAGTACTTC. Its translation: CASSQGISGISYEQYF.

The CDR3 DNA follows: TGTGCCAGCAGTTCCCGGGGACAGGGGGACTACAATGAGCAGTTCTTC. It translates to CASSSRGQGDYNEQFF. The V and J genes are TRBV6-5 and TRBJ2-1; 11 bases fit TRBD1. Germline trimming cut 4 bases from V and 3 bases from J; bases unmatched to any gene: 5. The CDR3 consists of 16 residues. Germline CDR1 and CDR2: MNHEY and SVGAGI.

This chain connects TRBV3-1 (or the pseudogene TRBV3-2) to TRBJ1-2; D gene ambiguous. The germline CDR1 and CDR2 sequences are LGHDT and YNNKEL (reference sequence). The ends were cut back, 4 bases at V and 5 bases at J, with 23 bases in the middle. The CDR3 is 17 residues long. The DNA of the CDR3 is TGTGCCAGCAGCCCATTTTATCTCGGGCGGGAGATGTATGGCTACACCTTC. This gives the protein CASSPFYLGREMYGYTF.

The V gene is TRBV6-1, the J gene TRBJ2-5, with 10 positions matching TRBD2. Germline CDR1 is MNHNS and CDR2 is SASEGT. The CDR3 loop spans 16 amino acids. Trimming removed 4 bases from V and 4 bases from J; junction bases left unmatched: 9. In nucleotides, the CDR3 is TGTGCCAGCAGTGTTAGGCTAGCGGGAGCTGGAGAGACCCAGTACTTC. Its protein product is CASSVRLAGAGETQYF.

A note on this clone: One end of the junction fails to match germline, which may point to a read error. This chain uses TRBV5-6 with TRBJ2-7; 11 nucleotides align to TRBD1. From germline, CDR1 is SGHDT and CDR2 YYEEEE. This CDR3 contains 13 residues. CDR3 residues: CASSLGIGTGGSF. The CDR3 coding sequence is TGTGCCAGCAGCTTGGGGATAGGGACAGGGGGGAGCTTC.

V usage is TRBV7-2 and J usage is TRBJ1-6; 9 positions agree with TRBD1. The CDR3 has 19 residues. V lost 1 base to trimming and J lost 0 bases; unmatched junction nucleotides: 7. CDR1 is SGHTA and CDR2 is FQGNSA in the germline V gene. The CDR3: CASSLVGQGPASYNSPLHF. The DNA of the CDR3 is TGTGCCAGCAGCTTAGTCGGACAGGGGCCTGCCTCCTATAATTCACCCCTCCACTTT.

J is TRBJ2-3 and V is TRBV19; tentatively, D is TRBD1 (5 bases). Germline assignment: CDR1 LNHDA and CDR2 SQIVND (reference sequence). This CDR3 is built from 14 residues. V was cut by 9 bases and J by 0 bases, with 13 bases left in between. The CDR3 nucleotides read TGTGCCAGCCGTAGTGGACATAGCACAGATACGCAGTATTTT. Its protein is CASRSGHSTDTQYF.

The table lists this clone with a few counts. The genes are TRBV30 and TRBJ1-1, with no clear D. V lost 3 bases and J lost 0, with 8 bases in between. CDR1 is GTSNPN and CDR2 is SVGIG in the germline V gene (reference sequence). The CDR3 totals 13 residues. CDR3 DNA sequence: TGTGCCTGGAGAGCCCGTTTGAACACTGAAGCTTTCTTT. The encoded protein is CAWRARLNTEAFF.

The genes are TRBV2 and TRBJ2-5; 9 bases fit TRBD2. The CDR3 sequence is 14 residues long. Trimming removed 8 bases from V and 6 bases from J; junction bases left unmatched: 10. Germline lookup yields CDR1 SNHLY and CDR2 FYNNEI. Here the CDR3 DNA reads TGTGCCAGCGCCAGCGGGGGGTCTGGGCAGACCCAGTACTTC. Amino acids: CASASGGSGQTQYF.

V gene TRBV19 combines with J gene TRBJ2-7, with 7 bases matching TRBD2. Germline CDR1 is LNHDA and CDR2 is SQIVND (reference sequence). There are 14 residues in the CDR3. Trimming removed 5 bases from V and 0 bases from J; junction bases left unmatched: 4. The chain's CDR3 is CASSLGGSSYEQYF. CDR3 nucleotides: TGTGCCAGTAGTTTGGGGGGGTCCTCCTACGAGCAGTACTTC.